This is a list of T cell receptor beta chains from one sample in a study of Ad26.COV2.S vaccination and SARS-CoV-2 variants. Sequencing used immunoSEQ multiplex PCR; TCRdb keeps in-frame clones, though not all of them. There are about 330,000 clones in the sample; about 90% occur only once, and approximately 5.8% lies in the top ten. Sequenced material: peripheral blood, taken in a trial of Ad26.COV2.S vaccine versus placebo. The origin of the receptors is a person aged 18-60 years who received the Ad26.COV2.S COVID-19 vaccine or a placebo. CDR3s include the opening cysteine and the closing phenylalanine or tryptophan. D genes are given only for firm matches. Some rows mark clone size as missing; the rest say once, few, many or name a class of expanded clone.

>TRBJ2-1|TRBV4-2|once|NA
CASSQALLAPNNEQFF
TGTGCCAGCAGCCAGGCCCTCCTCGCGCCCAACAATGAGCAGTTCTTC
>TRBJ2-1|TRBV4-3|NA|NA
CASSQESGSYNEQFF
TGCGCCAGCAGCCAAGAAAGTGGATCCTACAATGAGCAGTTCTTC
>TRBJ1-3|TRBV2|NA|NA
CASSPSRGGTQGNTIYF
TGTGCCAGCAGCCCCTCAAGGGGAGGGACACAGGGAAACACCATATATTTT
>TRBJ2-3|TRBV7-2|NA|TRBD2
CASSLGASGIDFTDTQYF
TGTGCCAGCAGCTTAGGGGCTAGCGGGATCGATTTCACAGATACGCAGTATTTT
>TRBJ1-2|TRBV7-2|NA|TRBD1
CASSFRTGGREDGYTF
TGTGCCAGCAGCTTCAGGACAGGGGGCCGGGAAGATGGCTACACCTTC
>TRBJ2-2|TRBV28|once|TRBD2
CASSRGLAGSELFF
TGTGCCAGCAGCCGGGGACTAGCGGGATCGGAGCTGTTTTTT
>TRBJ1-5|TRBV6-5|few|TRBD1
CASSLNRGNQPQHF
TGTGCCAGCAGTTTAAACAGGGGAAATCAGCCCCAGCATTTT
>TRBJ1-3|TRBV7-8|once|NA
CASSLAGAANTIYF
TGTGCCAGCAGCTTGGCAGGGGCGGCAAACACCATATATTTT
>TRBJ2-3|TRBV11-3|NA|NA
CASSEGLWEDTQYF
TGTGCCAGCAGCGAGGGTTTATGGGAGGATACGCAGTATTTT
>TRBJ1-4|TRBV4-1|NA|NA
CASSQVGGTNEKLFF
TGCGCCAGCAGCCAAGTAGGGGGAACTAATGAAAAACTGTTTTTT
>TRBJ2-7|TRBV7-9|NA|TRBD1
CASSLAWTGGEQYF
TGTGCCAGCAGCTTAGCTTGGACAGGGGGCGAGCAGTACTTC
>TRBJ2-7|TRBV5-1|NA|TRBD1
CASSSGTGIYEQYF
TGCGCCAGCAGTTCCGGGACAGGGATATACGAGCAGTACTTC
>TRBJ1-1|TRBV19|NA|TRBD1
CASSSRNRGGNTEAFF
TGTGCCAGTAGTTCCAGAAACAGGGGAGGTAACACTGAAGCTTTCTTT
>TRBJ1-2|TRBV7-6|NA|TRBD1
CASSLETGDGCTF
TGTGCCAGCAGCTTAGAGACAGGGGATGGCTGCACCTTC
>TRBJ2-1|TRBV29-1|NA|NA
CSVAVETGLGEQFF
TGCAGCGTTGCGGTCGAGACTGGTTTAGGCGAGCAGTTCTTC
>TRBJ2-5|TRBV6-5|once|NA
CASSLGGPQETQYF
TGTGCCAGCAGCCTGGGGGGACCACAAGAGACCCAGTACTTC
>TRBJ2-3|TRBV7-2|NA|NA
CASSLLAASDTQYF
TGTGCCAGCAGCTTATTGGCAGCCAGCGATACGCAGTATTTT
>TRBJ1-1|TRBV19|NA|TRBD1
CASRGTVNTEAFF
TGTGCCAGTAGAGGGACAGTGAACACTGAAGCTTTCTTT
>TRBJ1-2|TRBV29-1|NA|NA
CSVGGGAATSGYGYTF
TGCAGCGTTGGTGGAGGGGCCGCTACCAGTGGCTATGGCTACACCTTC
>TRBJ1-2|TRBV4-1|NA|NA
CASSQGGRGGYTF
TGCGCCAGCAGCCAAGGGGGTCGTGGTGGCTACACCTTC
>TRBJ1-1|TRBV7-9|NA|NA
CASSPFGGQNTEAFF
TGTGCCAGCAGCCCATTTGGGGGACAGAACACTGAAGCTTTCTTT
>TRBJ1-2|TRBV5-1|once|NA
CASSLGGLGGYTF
TGCGCCAGCAGCTTGGGGGGGCTTGGTGGCTACACCTTC
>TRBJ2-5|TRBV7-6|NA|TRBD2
CASSLGLQETQYF
TGTGCCAGCAGCTTGGGACTACAAGAGACCCAGTACTTC
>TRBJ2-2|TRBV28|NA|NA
CASSFPGRGTGELFF
TGTGCCAGCAGTTTTCCGGGGCGCGGCACCGGGGAGCTGTTTTTT
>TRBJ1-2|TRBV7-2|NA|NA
CASSLFLAGPNYGYTF
TGTGCCAGCAGCTTATTTCTGGCAGGGCCGAACTATGGCTACACCTTC
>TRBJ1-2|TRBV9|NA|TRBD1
CASSVEGAAGYTF
TGTGCCAGCAGCGTTGAGGGGGCGGCTGGCTACACCTTC
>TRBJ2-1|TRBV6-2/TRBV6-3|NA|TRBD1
CASSRTGLEQFF
TGTGCCAGCAGCCGGACAGGGTTAGAGCAGTTCTTC
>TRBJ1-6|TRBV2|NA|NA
CASSVWAVRDNSPLHF
TGTGCCAGCAGTGTGTGGGCCGTTCGAGATAATTCACCCCTCCACTTT
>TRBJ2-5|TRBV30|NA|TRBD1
CAGGQGKHPMETQYF
TGTGCCGGGGGACAGGGGAAACACCCAATGGAGACCCAGTACTTC
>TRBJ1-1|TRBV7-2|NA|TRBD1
CASSSGTVATEAFF
TGTGCCAGCAGCTCCGGGACAGTGGCCACTGAAGCTTTCTTT
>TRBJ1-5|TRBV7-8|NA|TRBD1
CASSLQGDQPQHF
TGTGCCAGCAGCTTACAGGGGGATCAGCCCCAGCATTTT
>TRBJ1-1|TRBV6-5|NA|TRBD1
CASSYRPGTGNTEAFF
TGTGCCAGCAGTTACCGTCCCGGGACAGGGAACACTGAAGCTTTCTTT
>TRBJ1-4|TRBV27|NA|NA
CASSLNWNRAIEKLFF
TGTGCCAGCAGTTTAAATTGGAACAGGGCTATTGAAAAACTGTTTTTT
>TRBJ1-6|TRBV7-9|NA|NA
CASSRDLRSDNSPLHF
TGTGCCAGCAGCCGGGACCTAAGATCGGACAATTCACCCCTCCACTTT
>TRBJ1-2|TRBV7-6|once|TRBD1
CASRPGQAWEDGYTF
TGTGCCAGCAGACCGGGACAGGCGTGGGAGGATGGCTACACCTTC
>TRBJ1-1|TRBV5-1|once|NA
CASSLVVAEKAFF
TGCGCCAGCAGCTTGGTGGTTGCGGAAAAAGCTTTCTTT
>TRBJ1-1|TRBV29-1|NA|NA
CSVVGRENTEAFF
TGCAGCGTAGTTGGACGGGAGAACACTGAAGCTTTCTTT
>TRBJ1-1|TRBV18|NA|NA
CASSLSGSTEAFF
TGTGCCAGCTCCCTCAGTGGGAGCACTGAAGCTTTCTTT
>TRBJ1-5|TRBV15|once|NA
CATSRDVGGYLSNQPQHF
TGTGCCACCAGCAGAGACGTGGGAGGCTACCTCAGCAATCAGCCCCAGCATTTT
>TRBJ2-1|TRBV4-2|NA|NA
CASSQEGSYGLNEQFF
TGTGCCAGCAGCCAAGAAGGGAGCTACGGTCTCAATGAGCAGTTCTTC
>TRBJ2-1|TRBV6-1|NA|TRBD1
CASNEGALSYNEQFF
TGTGCCAGCAACGAGGGGGCCCTCTCCTACAATGAGCAGTTCTTC
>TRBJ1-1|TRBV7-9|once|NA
CASSLASSDTEAFF
TGTGCCAGCAGCTTAGCTTCGTCAGACACTGAAGCTTTCTTT
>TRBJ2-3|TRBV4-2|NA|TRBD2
CASSQEVSGISTDTQYF
TGTGCCAGCAGCCAAGAGGTTAGCGGGATTAGCACAGATACGCAGTATTTT
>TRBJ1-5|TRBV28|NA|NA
CASSFYRENQPQHF
TGTGCCAGCAGTTTCTACAGGGAGAATCAGCCCCAGCATTTT
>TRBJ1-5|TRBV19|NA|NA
CASKGYGGSNQPQHF
TGTGCCAGTAAGGGGTATGGGGGTAGCAATCAGCCCCAGCATTTT
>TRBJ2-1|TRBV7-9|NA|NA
CFSPSRARLHNEQFF
TGCTTTTCCCCTTCGCGGGCTCGTTTGCACAATGAGCAGTTCTTC
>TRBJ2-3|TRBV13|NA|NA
CASRITPDTQYF
TGTGCCAGCAGAATAACCCCAGATACGCAGTATTTT
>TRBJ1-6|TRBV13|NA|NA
CASSLYKGAGSPLHF
TGTGCCAGCAGCTTATACAAAGGGGCCGGGTCACCCCTCCACTTT
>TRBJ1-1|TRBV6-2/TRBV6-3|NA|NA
CASSYSVRGLGTEAFF
TGTGCCAGCAGTTACTCGGTCAGGGGCCTTGGCACTGAAGCTTTCTTT
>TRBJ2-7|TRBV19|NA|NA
CASSPVKGGELPYEQYF
TGTGCCAGTAGTCCAGTCAAAGGGGGGGAGCTCCCCTACGAGCAGTACTTC
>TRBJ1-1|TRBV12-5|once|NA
CASGLTVLRDTEAFF
TGTGCTAGTGGTTTGACGGTCCTTCGGGACACTGAAGCTTTCTTT
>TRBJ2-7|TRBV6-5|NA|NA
CATGVYSYEQYF
TGTGCCACCGGGGTCTACTCCTACGAGCAGTACTTC
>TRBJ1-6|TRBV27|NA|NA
CASSFMGVGNSPLHF
TGTGCCAGCAGTTTTATGGGAGTGGGTAATTCACCCCTCCACTTT
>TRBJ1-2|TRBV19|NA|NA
CASMRAEAIYGYTF
TGTGCCAGTATGCGTGCAGAGGCAATCTATGGCTACACCTTC
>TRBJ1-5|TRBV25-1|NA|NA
CASSETGSNSNQPQHF
TGTGCCAGCAGTGAAACTGGCAGTAATAGCAATCAGCCCCAGCATTTT
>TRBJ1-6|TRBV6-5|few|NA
CASSYSRYNSPLHF
TGTGCCAGCAGTTACTCACGCTATAATTCACCCCTCCACTTT
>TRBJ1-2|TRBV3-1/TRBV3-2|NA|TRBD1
CASSQEEGARGYTF
TGTGCCAGCAGCCAAGAAGAGGGGGCGCGAGGCTACACCTTC